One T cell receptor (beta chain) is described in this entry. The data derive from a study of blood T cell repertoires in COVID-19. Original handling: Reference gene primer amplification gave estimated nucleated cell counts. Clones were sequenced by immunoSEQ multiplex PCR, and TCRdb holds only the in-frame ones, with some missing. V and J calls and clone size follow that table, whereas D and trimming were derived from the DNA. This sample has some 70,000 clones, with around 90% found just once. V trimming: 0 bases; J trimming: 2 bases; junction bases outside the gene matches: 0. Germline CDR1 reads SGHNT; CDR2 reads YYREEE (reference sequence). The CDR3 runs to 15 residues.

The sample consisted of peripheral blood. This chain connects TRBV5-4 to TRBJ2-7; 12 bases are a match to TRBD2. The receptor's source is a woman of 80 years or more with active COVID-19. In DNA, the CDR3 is TGTGCCAGCAGCTTGGGACTAGCGGGAGCCTACGAGCAGTACTTC. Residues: CASSLGLAGAYEQYF.